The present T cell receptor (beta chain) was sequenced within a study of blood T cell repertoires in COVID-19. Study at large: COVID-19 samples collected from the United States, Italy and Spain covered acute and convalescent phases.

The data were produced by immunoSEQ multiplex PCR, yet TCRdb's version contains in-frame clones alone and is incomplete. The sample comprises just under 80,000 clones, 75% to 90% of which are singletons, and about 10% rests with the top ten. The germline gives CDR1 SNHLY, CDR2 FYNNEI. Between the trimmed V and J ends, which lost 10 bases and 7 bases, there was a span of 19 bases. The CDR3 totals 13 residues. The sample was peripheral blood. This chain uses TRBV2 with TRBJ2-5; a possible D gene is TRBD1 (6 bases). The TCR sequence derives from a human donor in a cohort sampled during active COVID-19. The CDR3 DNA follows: TGTGCCACCTCCACAGGGCCACGGGGGACCCAGTACTTC. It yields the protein CATSTGPRGTQYF.